A single sample is the source of the 27 T cell receptor beta chains below, sequenced in a study of Graves' ophthalmopathy and Graves' hyperthyroidism. Beta-chain TCR CDR3 regions were amplified from RNA transcripts. RT-PCR in the first round used HTBI primers; a second-round multiplex PCR followed. A single record per CDR3 protein comes from TCRdb applying MiXCR to the multiplex PCR reads. There are roughly 500,000 distinct CDR3 sequences in the sample; around an eighth occur only once, and roughly 9.8% lies in the top ten. The sample taken for sequencing was blood. Every receptor here comes from a young woman with Graves' ophthalmopathy.

This clonotype was detected many times. The rearrangement uses TRBV12-3 or TRBV12-4 and TRBJ2-4, with TRBD1 matching 8 bases. V shed 1 base and J 16 bases; nucleotides not matched to a gene: 6. The CDR3 covers 12 residues. This CDR3 is CASSLEQGVFYF. The CDR3 nucleotides read TGTGCCAGCAGTTTAGAACAGGGGGTATTTTACTTC.

This clonotype was seen many times. The chain has TRBV20-1 and TRBJ2-2; tentative D call: TRBD2 (5 bases). Germline V lookup: CDR1 DFQATT, CDR2 SNEGSKA (reference sequence). This CDR3 has 17 amino acids. The V and J ends lost 4 bases and 4 bases respectively, with 22 bases between them. DNA for the CDR3: TGCAGTGCTACTCCCTTCCGTCCGATCGCGGGCACCGGGGAGCTGTTTTTT. Protein: CSATPFRPIAGTGELFF.

Ten or more counts support this clonotype. The chain is built from TRBV12-3 or TRBV12-4 and TRBJ2-7; TRBD2 is a possible D gene (6 bases). The V gene lost 6 bases and the J gene lost 5 bases, with 17 bases spanning the gap. CDR3 size: 14 residues. CDR3: CASSVAARGHEQYF. The CDR3 DNA is TGTGCCAGCAGCGTAGCGGCTAGGGGCCACGAGCAGTACTTC.

This clonotype was detected many times. The CDR3 spells CSARSRGRVDEQYF. CDR3 DNA sequence: TGCAGTGCTAGATCCCGGGGCAGGGTAGACGAGCAGTACTTC. The V call is TRBV20-1, the J call TRBJ2-7; D tentatively fits TRBD1 or TRBD2 (5 bases each). The CDR3 sequence is 14 residues long. Trimming left V 2 bases short and J 5 bases short, with 16 bases between. Germline CDR1 and CDR2: DFQATT and SNEGSKA (reference sequence).

This clonotype was detected ten times or more. The rearrangement links TRBV5-1 to TRBJ1-5, with 7 positions matching TRBD1. Germline CDR1 and CDR2: SGHRS and YFSETQ. V lost 5 bases, J lost 0 bases, and 17 bases stayed unmatched. The CDR3 sequence is 19 residues long. CDR3 in amino acids: CASRLTPRDRAYSNQPQHF. The CDR3 nucleotides are TGCGCCAGCAGGCTAACCCCGAGGGACAGAGCATATAGCAATCAGCCCCAGCATTTT.

This clonotype came up a few times. The rearrangement uses TRBV4-2 and TRBJ1-3; D is undetermined. Trimming left V 0 bases short and J 0 bases short, with 6 bases between. This CDR3 spans 15 amino acids. CDR1 and CDR2 from the germline V gene are LGHNA and YNFKEQ. In DNA, the CDR3 is TGTGCCAGCAGCCAAGATGCACTCTCTGGAAACACCATATATTTT. As protein: CASSQDALSGNTIYF.

Worth noting for this clonotype: The junction and the germline gene differ at one end; a read error may be behind it. J is TRBJ1-5 and V is TRBV6-5; possibly TRBD1 for D (6 bases). The CDR3 sequence is 15 residues long. Germline CDR1 MNHEY, CDR2 SVGAGI. CDR3 sequence reads: CASSYSGGGNQPPHF. In DNA, the CDR3 is TGTGCCAGCAGTTACTCGGGTGGGGGCAATCAGCCCCCGCATTTT.

This clonotype was seen many times. This chain connects TRBV5-1 to TRBJ2-5; D ambiguous. Trimming pared 0 bases from V and 2 bases from J, leaving 8 bases between. The germline V gene has CDR1 SGHRS and CDR2 YFSETQ. CDR3 length: 14 residues. Written as DNA, the CDR3 is TGCGCCAGCAGCTTGGTAGCTACTCAAGAGACCCAGTACTTC. It codes for CASSLVATQETQYF.

In its sample, this clonotype was seen many times. J is TRBJ1-1 and V is TRBV19; D not certain. V lost 8 bases and J 5 bases, leaving 12 bases between the germline ends. The CDR3 runs 12 residues. Per germline, CDR1 LNHDA and CDR2 SQIVND (reference sequence). This CDR3 is CASPSLDTEAFF. As DNA, the CDR3 is TGTGCCAGTCCCTCTTTGGATACTGAAGCTTTCTTT.

Ten or more counts support this clonotype. The chain has TRBV28 and TRBJ1-2, with a weak D call TRBD1 (6 bases). The V end was cut by 5 bases, the J end by 3 bases, with 13 bases between. CDR3 length: 14 amino acids. Germline V gene sequence: CDR1 MDHEN, CDR2 SYDVKM. The CDR3 bases are TGTGCCAGCAGTGGAGGGGGGGAGCACTATGGCTACACCTTC. It specifies CASSGGGEHYGYTF.

This clonotype has at least ten counts. V usage is TRBV18 and J usage is TRBJ2-2; D not certain. The CDR3 loop spans 11 amino acids. Trimming took off 3 bases at V and 9 bases at J, with 5 bases between the two ends. Germline V lookup: CDR1 KGHSH, CDR2 LQKENI. CDR3 in DNA: TGTGCCAGCTCACCGGCGTGGGAGCTGTTTTTT. It encodes CASSPAWELFF.

This clonotype was observed many times. The chain joins TRBV12-3 or TRBV12-4 to TRBJ1-1; possible D gene TRBD1, 6 bases. Trimming removed 3 bases at V and 5 bases at J, with 10 bases between. The CDR3 extends over 13 amino acids. CDR3 in amino acids: CASSFGGQTEAFF. In DNA, the CDR3 is TGTGCCAGCAGTTTTGGGGGGCAGACTGAAGCTTTCTTT.

This clonotype has at least ten counts. The chain uses TRBV28 and TRBJ2-2; D remains ambiguous. The ends were cut back, 6 bases at V and 8 bases at J, with 13 bases in the middle. Per germline, CDR1 MDHEN and CDR2 SYDVKM. This CDR3 is 13 amino acids long. The CDR3 region is CASRLGRVGELFF. In DNA, the CDR3 is TGTGCCAGCAGGCTGGGCAGAGTGGGGGAGCTGTTTTTT.

This clonotype was seen at least ten times. The chain links TRBV9 to TRBJ2-5; 7 nucleotides match TRBD1. There are 16 residues in the CDR3. CDR1 is SGDLS and CDR2 is YYNGEE in the germline V gene. V lost 0 bases, J lost 2 bases, and 7 bases stayed unmatched. CDR3 nucleotide sequence: TGTGCCAGCAGCGTAGCTACAGGGGCGAGTCAAGAGACCCAGTACTTC. Translating it yields CASSVATGASQETQYF.

This clonotype has a count of ten or more. CDR3 sequence reads: CSARAGGSHLETQYF. DNA for the CDR3: TGCAGTGCTAGGGCGGGAGGTTCGCATCTGGAGACCCAGTACTTC. The chain couples TRBV20-1 to TRBJ2-5; 8 bases line up with TRBD2. CDR3 length equals 15 residues. Germline V gene lookup returns CDR1 DFQATT and CDR2 SNEGSKA (reference sequence). The junction had 11 bases not matched to a gene; V was cut back by 3 bases and J by 5 bases.

In this sample, this clonotype turned up many times. The chain joins TRBV6-1 to TRBJ2-7; TRBD2 is a possible D gene (6 bases). Germline V CDR1 and CDR2: MNHNS, SASEGT. This CDR3 region has 14 residues. V shed 5 bases and J shed 5 bases, with 16 bases lying between them. As DNA, the CDR3 is TGTGCCAGCAGTAGGGAGGTGAGAACGGACGAGCAGTACTTC. As protein: CASSREVRTDEQYF.

This clonotype showed up just a few times. The chain combines TRBV6-1 with TRBJ2-7; D is possibly TRBD1 or TRBD2 (5 bases each). V was shortened by 1 base and J by 5 bases, with 18 bases between the two germline ends. The CDR3 spans 16 residues. Germline V gene sequence: CDR1 MNHNS, CDR2 SASEGT. The CDR3 region has the DNA TGTGCCAGCAGTGAAGTGTGGGGAGCAGGGTCCAACGAGCAGTACTTC. This encodes CASSEVWGAGSNEQYF.

In its sample, this clonotype was seen many times. The CDR3 region is CASSYSMVVSYGYTF. CDR3 DNA sequence: TGTGCCAGCAGTTACTCGATGGTAGTCAGCTATGGCTACACCTTC. V gene TRBV6-5 combines with J gene TRBJ1-2; D remains unclear. The V gene lost 0 bases and the J gene lost 4 bases, with 12 bases spanning the gap. The germline CDR1 and CDR2 sequences are MNHEY and SVGAGI. This CDR3 comprises 15 residues.

Many counts were recorded for this clonotype. The chain recombines TRBV3-1 with TRBJ2-5, with D unclear. CDR3 length: 14 residues. The germline V gene encodes CDR1 LGHDT and CDR2 YNNKEL (reference sequence). The V end was cut by 3 bases, the J end by 2 bases, with 10 bases between. The CDR3 DNA is TGTGCCAGCAGCCAGGAAGGAAGACAAGAGACCCAGTACTTC. It specifies CASSQEGRQETQYF.

This clonotype was picked up many times. V and J are TRBV10-3 and TRBJ1-3; D unresolved. The V gene lost 8 bases and the J gene lost 0 bases, with 14 bases spanning the gap. Germline lookup yields CDR1 ENHRY and CDR2 SYGVKD. The CDR3 consists of 15 residues. CDR3 in amino acids: CAISRDLRSGNTIYF. CDR3 nucleotide sequence: TGTGCCATCTCGCGGGATCTCCGCTCTGGAAACACCATATATTTT.

This clonotype was recorded at least ten times. The V and J genes are TRBV5-1 and TRBJ2-5, with a weak D call TRBD1 (6 bases). V dropped 4 bases and J dropped 3 bases, with 22 bases sitting between them. Looked up from germline, CDR1 is SGHRS and CDR2 is YFSETQ. The CDR3 runs to 17 residues. The CDR3 sequence is CASSVRPGHLGEETQYF. Written as DNA, the CDR3 is TGCGCCAGCAGCGTCCGCCCGGGACACCTAGGGGAAGAGACCCAGTACTTC.

This clonotype has just a few counts. The genes are TRBV12-3 or TRBV12-4 and TRBJ1-2; D ambiguous. The CDR3 spans 14 residues. With 2 bases removed from V and 4 bases from J, the gap between germline ends came to 11 bases. In nucleotides, the CDR3 is TGTGCCAGCAGTTTATACCGGGAGGCCTATGGCTACACCTTC. Translating gives CASSLYREAYGYTF.

This clonotype has more than one count but fewer than ten. Possible read error: a much larger clone is one base away. This chain's CDR3 is CASSLTAGNSHLHF. DNA for the CDR3: TGTGCCAGCAGTTTGACGGCGGGGAATTCACACCTCCACTTT. The V and J genes are TRBV27 and TRBJ1-6; D is ambiguous. Germline V lookup: CDR1 MNHEY, CDR2 SMNVEV (reference sequence). CDR3 length equals 14 residues.

The CDR3 is CASSSIPGSYEQYF. The CDR3 coding sequence is TGTGCCAGCAGTTCTATCCCCGGCTCCTACGAGCAGTACTTC. This chain joins TRBV28 and TRBJ2-7; D gene ambiguous. Trimming removed 4 bases at V and 0 bases at J, with 10 bases between. Germline V gives CDR1 MDHEN, CDR2 SYDVKM. The CDR3 totals 14 residues.

This chain uses TRBV19 with TRBJ2-4, with D possibly TRBD2 on 6 matching bases. Germline lookup yields CDR1 LNHDA and CDR2 SQIVND (reference sequence). V shed 5 bases and J shed 2 bases, with 22 bases lying between them. This CDR3 contains 18 residues. The CDR3 DNA follows: TGTGCCAGTAGTTCCCGGGCGGAGGGTCTAGCGTCCAAAAACATTCAGTACTTC. It is translated as CASSSRAEGLASKNIQYF. The variable domain in full, with the rest retrieved from reference TRBV19 and TRBJ2-4, is DGGITQSPKYLFRKEGQNVTLSCEQNLNHDAMYWYRQDPGQGLRLIYYSQIVNDFQKGDIAEGYSVSREKKESFPLTVTSAQKNPTAFYLCASSSRAEGLASKNIQYFGAGTRLSVL.

The V gene is TRBV6-2 or TRBV6-3, the J gene TRBJ1-2; 7 bases line up with TRBD1. This CDR3 has 13 amino acids. J lost 3 bases, V lost 8 bases, and 6 bases had no gene match. The germline gives CDR1 MNHEY, CDR2 SVGEGT. The CDR3 sequence is CASADTGDYGYTF. The DNA for the CDR3 is TGTGCCAGCGCAGACACAGGGGACTATGGCTACACCTTC.

This clonotype was found many times. This chain connects TRBV6-1 to TRBJ1-1; D remains ambiguous. The V gene's germline CDR1 is MNHNS and CDR2 SASEGT. The V end was cut by 8 bases, the J end by 1 base, with 5 bases between. This CDR3 has 11 amino acids. CDR3 sequence (DNA): TGTGCCAGCGCCCGGAACACTGAAGCTTTCTTT. Protein sequence: CASARNTEAFF.